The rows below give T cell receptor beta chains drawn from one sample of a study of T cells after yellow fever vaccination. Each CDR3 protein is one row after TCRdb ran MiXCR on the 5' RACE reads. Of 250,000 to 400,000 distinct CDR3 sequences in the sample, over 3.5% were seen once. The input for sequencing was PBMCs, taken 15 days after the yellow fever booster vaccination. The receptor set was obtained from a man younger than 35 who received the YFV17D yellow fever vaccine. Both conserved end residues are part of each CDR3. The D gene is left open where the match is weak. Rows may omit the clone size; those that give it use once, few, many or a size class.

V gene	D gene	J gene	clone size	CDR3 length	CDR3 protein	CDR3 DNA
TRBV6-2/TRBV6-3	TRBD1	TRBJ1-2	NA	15	CASSYPGQGIYGYTF	TGTGCCAGCAGTTATCCGGGACAGGGGATCTATGGCTACACCTTC
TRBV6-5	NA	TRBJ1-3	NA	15	CASSYSGLPGNTIYF	TGTGCCAGCAGTTACTCGGGTCTTCCGGGAAACACCATATATTTT
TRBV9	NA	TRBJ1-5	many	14	CASSVEGSNQPQHF	TGTGCCAGCAGCGTAGAGGGTAGCAATCAGCCCCAGCATTTT
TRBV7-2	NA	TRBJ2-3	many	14	CASSFGPLTDTQYF	TGTGCCAGCAGCTTTGGTCCCCTCACAGATACGCAGTATTTT
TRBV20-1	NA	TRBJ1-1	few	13	CSAPRAGWTEAFF	TGCAGTGCTCCGCGGGCAGGGTGGACTGAAGCTTTCTTT
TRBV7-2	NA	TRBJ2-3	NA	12	CASSQYQDTQYF	TGTGCCAGCAGCCAGTACCAAGATACGCAGTATTTT
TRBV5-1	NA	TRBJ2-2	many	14	CASSPDQNTGELFF	TGCGCCAGCAGCCCGGACCAAAACACCGGGGAGCTGTTTTTT
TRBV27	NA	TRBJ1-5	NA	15	CASSPSLISNQPQHF	TGTGCCAGCAGTCCCTCCCTTATTAGCAATCAGCCCCAGCATTTT
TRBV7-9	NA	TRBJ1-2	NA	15	CASSRPDRADYGYTF	TGTGCCAGCAGCAGGCCGGACAGAGCCGACTATGGCTACACCTTC
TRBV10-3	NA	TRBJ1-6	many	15	CAISDNGQGNSPLHF	TGTGCCATCAGTGATAATGGCCAGGGGAATTCACCCCTCCACTTT
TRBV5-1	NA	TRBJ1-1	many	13	CASSLEGRAEAFF	TGCGCCAGTTCCCTGGAAGGGCGGGCTGAAGCTTTCTTT
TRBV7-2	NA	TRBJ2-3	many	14	CASSLWRDQDTQYF	TGTGCCAGCAGCTTATGGAGGGACCAAGATACGCAGTATTTT
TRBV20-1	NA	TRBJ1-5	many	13	CSASLGFGQPQHF	TGCAGTGCTAGTCTCGGGTTCGGTCAGCCCCAGCATTTT
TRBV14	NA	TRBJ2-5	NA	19	CASSHLKGGAFLGQETQYF	TGTGCCAGCAGCCACCTCAAAGGGGGGGCTTTTCTCGGCCAAGAGACCCAGTACTTC
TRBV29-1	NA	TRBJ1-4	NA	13	CSVWDMGNEKLFF	TGCAGCGTGTGGGACATGGGAAATGAAAAACTGTTTTTT
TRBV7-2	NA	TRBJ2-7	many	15	CASSQAGSQTYEQYF	TGTGCCAGCAGCCAGGCGGGTTCGCAGACCTACGAGCAGTACTTC
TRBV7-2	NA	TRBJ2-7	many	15	CASSLEGGQTYEQYF	TGTGCCAGCAGCTTAGAGGGGGGACAGACCTACGAGCAGTACTTC
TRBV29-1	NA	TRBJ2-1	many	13	CSVWGQGGDEQFF	TGCAGCGTCTGGGGGCAGGGGGGGGATGAGCAGTTCTTC
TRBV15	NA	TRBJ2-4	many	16	CATSRDWGVAVDIQYF	TGTGCCACCAGCAGAGATTGGGGGGTTGCTGTTGACATTCAGTACTTC
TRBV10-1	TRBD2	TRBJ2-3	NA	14	CASSDQRGGYTQYF	TGCGCCAGCAGTGACCAGCGGGGGGGATATACGCAGTATTTT